The 28 T cell receptor beta chains below all came from one sample that was sequenced in a study of T-cell reconstitution after alpha-beta-depleted transplantation in children. Unique molecular identifiers tagged the TCRbeta library. TCRdb fed the PCR reads into MiXCR, producing one record per CDR3 protein. The sample yields hundreds of thousands of distinct CDR3 sequences, roughly 23% seen once. This sample comprised PBMCs, mostly from graft donor cells, obtained 360 days after TCRalphabeta/CD19-depleted stem cell transplant. These receptors were taken from a boy under two years old who had a stem cell transplant for acute myeloid leukemia, so the T cells may come from the graft donor.

The chain uses TRBV11-2 and TRBJ2-6, with TRBD2 matching over 13 bases. CDR3 length equals 19 residues. The V gene's germline CDR1 is SGHAT and CDR2 FQNNGV. V lost 4 bases and J lost 1; bases outside the gene matches: 7. CDR3 in amino acids: CASSWTSGGVRSGANVLTF. CDR3 sequence (DNA): TGTGCCAGCAGCTGGACTAGCGGGGGAGTGAGATCTGGGGCCAACGTCCTGACTTTC. Complete variable domain (other parts from reference TRBV11-2 and TRBJ2-6): EAGVAQSPRYKIIEKRQSVAFWCNPISGHATLYWYQQILGQGPKLLIQFQNNGVVDDSQLPKDRFSAERLKGVDSTLKIQPAKLEDSAVYLCASSWTSGGVRSGANVLTFGAGSRLTVL.

The J gene is TRBJ1-1, the V gene TRBV4-1, with TRBD1 as a possible D gene (6 bases). The CDR3 has 15 residues. Per germline, CDR1 MGHRA and CDR2 YSYEKL. V lost 4 bases to trimming and J lost 4 bases, with 16 bases between them. The CDR3 here is CASSLSGGASTEAFF. DNA for the CDR3: TGCGCCAGCAGCCTATCTGGGGGGGCCAGCACTGAAGCTTTCTTT.

The CDR3 region is CASRLVGGHGYTF. The CDR3 DNA is TGTGCCAGCAGACTCGTGGGGGGGCATGGCTACACCTTC. The chain couples TRBV12-3 or TRBV12-4 to TRBJ1-2; the D gene is possibly TRBD1 (6 bases). The CDR3 has 13 residues. V was shortened by 6 bases and J by 6 bases, with 14 bases between the two germline ends.

The genes are TRBV5-5 and TRBJ2-6; D gene unclear. Trimming shortened V by 4 bases and J by 1 base, and 15 bases separated the two germline ends. The CDR3 is 17 residues long. In germline, CDR1 is SGHKS, CDR2 YYEKEE (reference sequence). The CDR3 reads CASSPLIPHSGANVLTF. The CDR3 coding sequence is TGTGCCAGCAGCCCGCTTATCCCTCATTCTGGGGCCAACGTCCTGACTTTC. Looking up the rest from reference TRBV5-5 and TRBJ2-6 gives the full variable domain: DAGVTQSPTHLIKTRGQQVTLRCSPISGHKSVSWYQQVLGQGPQFIFQYYEKEERGRGNFPDRFSARQFPNYSSELNVNALLLGDSALYLCASSPLIPHSGANVLTFGAGSRLTVL.

The chain employs TRBV18 and TRBJ2-7; D is tentatively TRBD1 or TRBD2 (5 bases each). V lost 3 bases to trimming and J lost 5 bases, with 20 bases between them. Germline CDR1 reads KGHSH; CDR2 reads LQKENI. CDR3 length: 16 amino acids. The CDR3 sequence is CASSPLNPGPRDEQYF. In nucleotides, the CDR3 is TGTGCCAGCTCACCGCTCAATCCGGGACCCCGGGACGAGCAGTACTTC.

The J gene is TRBJ1-1, the V gene TRBV20-1, with 12 bases identical to TRBD1. The CDR3 consists of 15 residues. The V and J ends lost 1 base and 3 bases, in that order; junction bases with no gene match: 3. Germline CDR1 DFQATT, CDR2 SNEGSKA (reference sequence). The CDR3 DNA follows: TGCAGTGCTAGAGGGGGACAGGGGGCAGACACTGAAGCTTTCTTT. It translates to CSARGGQGADTEAFF.

This clonotype was seen more than once but under ten times. The chain has TRBV20-1 and TRBJ1-1, with unresolved D. Germline V gives CDR1 DFQATT, CDR2 SNEGSKA (reference sequence). The CDR3 loop spans 10 amino acids. The V and J ends lost 6 bases and 3 bases respectively, with 5 bases between them. The CDR3 DNA sequence: TGCAGTGCGGCATACACTGAAGCTTTCTTT. Translating it yields CSAAYTEAFF.

The V call is TRBV7-2, the J call TRBJ1-5, with D maybe TRBD1 (5 bases). This CDR3 contains 13 residues. CDR1 and CDR2 (germline): SGHTA, FQGNSA. Trimming left V 5 bases short and J 3 bases short, with 8 bases between. CDR3: CASSVRDNQPQHF. The CDR3 coding sequence is TGTGCCAGCAGCGTCAGGGACAATCAGCCCCAGCATTTT.

This clonotype appeared many times. The CDR3 nucleotides are TGTGCCAGCAGTTCCGCGGGGGGGCGCGATACGCAGTATTTT. It encodes CASSSAGGRDTQYF. V usage is TRBV27 and J usage is TRBJ2-3; the match to TRBD2 covers 9 bases. The CDR3 runs 14 residues. Germline trimming cut 4 bases from V and 6 bases from J; bases unmatched to any gene: 5. Germline V gene sequence: CDR1 MNHEY, CDR2 SMNVEV (reference sequence).

There are a few counts of this clonotype. The chain is built from TRBV29-1 and TRBJ2-1; 9 bases are a match to TRBD1. Germline CDR1 and CDR2: SQVTM and ANQGSEA. Germline trimming cut 6 bases from V and 1 base from J; bases unmatched to any gene: 13. The length of the CDR3 is 17 residues. The chain's CDR3 is CSVPGQGPTSSYNEQFF. For the CDR3, the DNA is TGCAGCGTGCCGGGACAGGGTCCCACGAGTTCCTACAATGAGCAGTTCTTC.

This clonotype was observed at least ten times. The rearrangement links TRBV7-2 to TRBJ2-2; D is perhaps TRBD1 (6 bases). The CDR3 loop spans 15 amino acids. Trimming removed 1 base at V and 4 bases at J, with 10 bases between. The germline CDR1 and CDR2 sequences are SGHTA and FQGNSA. The CDR3 DNA sequence: TGTGCCAGCAGCTTAGATGCCAGGGGCACCGGGGAGCTGTTTTTT. Translation gives CASSLDARGTGELFF.

This clonotype was found many times. The chain couples TRBV29-1 to TRBJ2-7; tentative D call: TRBD2 (5 bases). V dropped 2 bases and J dropped 4 bases, with 9 bases sitting between them. The CDR3 runs to 12 residues. The germline V gene has CDR1 SQVTM and CDR2 ANQGSEA. The CDR3 nucleotides are TGCAGCGTTGAATTAGAGGGATACGAGCAGTACTTC. Translated: CSVELEGYEQYF.

The chain is built from TRBV2 and TRBJ2-3; D not resolved. Trimming stripped 5 bases from V and 4 bases from J, with 13 bases between. CDR3 length: 14 residues. The germline V gene has CDR1 SNHLY and CDR2 FYNNEI. CDR3 nucleotide sequence: TGTGCCAGCAGTTCTGCAGGAGTAGCAGATACGCAGTATTTT. It translates to CASSSAGVADTQYF.

This clonotype has more than one count but fewer than ten. This chain joins TRBV4-3 and TRBJ2-3; the D is unclear. V lost 0 bases to trimming and J lost 6 bases, with 16 bases between them. The CDR3 length is 16 residues. CDR1 is LGHNA and CDR2 is YSLEER in the germline V gene. This chain's CDR3 is CASSQDIFPLRDTQYF. In nucleotides, the CDR3 is TGCGCCAGCAGCCAAGATATATTCCCCCTAAGGGATACGCAGTATTTT.

This clonotype was seen more than once but under ten times. The rearrangement links TRBV4-1 to TRBJ2-1, with D perhaps TRBD2 (5 bases). The V and J ends lost 1 base and 8 bases respectively, with 9 bases between them. Germline V gives CDR1 MGHRA, CDR2 YSYEKL. CDR3 size: 13 residues. CDR3 region: CASSQGGVDEQFF. The DNA for the CDR3 is TGCGCCAGCAGCCAAGGGGGAGTGGATGAGCAGTTCTTC.

The table lists this clonotype with a few counts. This chain links TRBV27 with TRBJ1-1; 7 bases are shared with TRBD1. The ends lost 7 bases at V and 0 bases at J; junction bases unmatched: 8. The CDR3 covers 15 residues. Germline V gene lookup returns CDR1 MNHEY and CDR2 SMNVEV (reference sequence). In DNA, the CDR3 is TGTGCCAGCATTGGGACAGCCTTCATGAACACTGAAGCTTTCTTT. It specifies CASIGTAFMNTEAFF.

The sample holds many counts of this clonotype. This rearrangement joins TRBV6-6 to TRBJ2-1; no definite D call. Germline values: CDR1 MNHNY, CDR2 SVGAGI (reference sequence). The CDR3 sequence is 13 residues long. V lost 6 bases and J lost 2, with 8 bases in between. This CDR3 reads CASRDGPYNEQFF. CDR3 in DNA: TGTGCCAGCAGGGACGGGCCCTACAATGAGCAGTTCTTC.

Many counts were recorded for this clonotype. The chain recombines TRBV5-1 with TRBJ2-3; D gene unclear. V was shortened by 3 bases and J by 2 bases, with 10 bases between the two germline ends. This CDR3 region has 14 residues. Germline loops: CDR1 SGHRS, CDR2 YFSETQ. The CDR3 here is CASSWTGVTDTQYF. Written as DNA, the CDR3 is TGCGCCAGCAGCTGGACCGGTGTCACAGATACGCAGTATTTT.

V and J are TRBV12-3 or TRBV12-4 and TRBJ2-2; D gene ambiguous. V was shortened by 4 bases and J by 5 bases, with 14 bases between the two germline ends. The CDR3 sequence is 15 residues long. For the CDR3, the DNA is TGTGCCAGCAGTTGGGTCGGGTCTTGGACCGGGGAGCTGTTTTTT. Its protein product is CASSWVGSWTGELFF.

V is TRBV5-4 and J is TRBJ2-2; D gene ambiguous. Looked up from germline, CDR1 is SGHNT and CDR2 is YYREEE (reference sequence). Between the trimmed V and J ends, which lost 4 bases and 3 bases, there was a span of 10 bases. The CDR3 covers 14 residues. The CDR3 loop reads CASSVRVDTGELFF. As DNA, the CDR3 is TGTGCCAGCAGCGTAAGGGTTGACACCGGGGAGCTGTTTTTT.

The chain uses TRBV20-1 and TRBJ2-3; 7 bases agree with TRBD1. CDR1 and CDR2 from the germline V gene are DFQATT and SNEGSKA (reference sequence). Germline trimming cut 6 bases from V and 3 bases from J; bases unmatched to any gene: 15. The CDR3 is made up of 16 amino acids. The CDR3 sequence is CSATNPRQGETDTQYF. CDR3 in DNA: TGCAGTGCAACCAACCCCCGACAGGGAGAGACAGATACGCAGTATTTT.

This rearrangement joins TRBV18 to TRBJ2-3; 9 nucleotides agree with TRBD1. Germline loops: CDR1 KGHSH, CDR2 LQKENI. V trimming: 3 bases; J trimming: 4 bases; junction bases outside the gene matches: 5. The CDR3 is made up of 15 amino acids. The CDR3 is CASSPLDRGADTQYF. CDR3 nucleotide sequence: TGTGCCAGCTCACCTCTTGACAGGGGGGCAGATACGCAGTATTTT.

The genes are TRBV10-3 and TRBJ2-5, with TRBD1 matching 8 bases. J lost 2 bases, V lost 6 bases, and 2 bases had no gene match. The CDR3 spans 13 residues. Germline V gives CDR1 ENHRY, CDR2 SYGVKD. CDR3 amino acids: CAIRGQDQETQYF. CDR3 nucleotide sequence: TGTGCCATCAGGGGACAGGATCAAGAGACCCAGTACTTC.

This clonotype has a handful of counts. J is TRBJ2-7 and V is TRBV5-1; D is possibly TRBD2 (5 bases). The ends were cut back, 0 bases at V and 5 bases at J, with 9 bases in the middle. The CDR3 spans 13 residues. Germline CDR1 reads SGHRS; CDR2 reads YFSETQ. CDR3: CASSLVGSHEQYF. The CDR3 DNA is TGCGCCAGCAGCTTGGTTGGGAGCCACGAGCAGTACTTC. Using reference TRBV5-1 and TRBJ2-7 for the parts outside the CDR3, the full variable domain is KAGVTQTPRYLIKTRGQQVTLSCSPISGHRSVSWYQQTPGQGLQFLFEYFSETQRNKGNFPGRFSGRQFSNSRSEMNVSTLELGDSALYLCASSLVGSHEQYFGPGTRLTVT.

This clonotype showed up many times. This chain connects TRBV14 to TRBJ2-1; D remains unclear. Germline V gives CDR1 SGHDN, CDR2 FVKESK. V shed 4 bases and J shed 0 bases, with 10 bases lying between them. This CDR3 contains 15 residues. CDR3 bases: TGTGCCAGCAGCCCGTGGGCGAGCTCCTACAATGAGCAGTTCTTC. Its protein is CASSPWASSYNEQFF.

This clonotype occurred a few times. This chain links TRBV4-3 with TRBJ2-2; D gene uncertain. This CDR3 spans 15 amino acids. Trimming stripped 3 bases from V and 0 bases from J, with 8 bases between. The germline V gene encodes CDR1 LGHNA and CDR2 YSLEER. CDR3 sequence: CASSQGQPNTGELFF. CDR3 sequence (DNA): TGCGCCAGCAGCCAGGGTCAGCCGAACACCGGGGAGCTGTTTTTT.

This clonotype occurred a few times. CDR3: CASSDRGQRDNIQYF. CDR3 nucleotides: TGTGCCAGCAGTGACCGGGGGCAGCGGGATAACATTCAGTACTTC. The V call is TRBV12-3 or TRBV12-4, the J call TRBJ2-4; possibly TRBD2 for D (7 bases). This CDR3 region has 15 residues. Trimming stripped 5 bases from V and 7 bases from J, with 18 bases between.

This clonotype occurred a few times. The chain employs TRBV6-1 and TRBJ1-1, with TRBD1 matching 9 bases. This CDR3 comprises 15 residues. V lost 7 bases, J lost 5 bases, and 11 bases stayed unmatched. CDR1 is MNHNS and CDR2 is SASEGT in the germline V gene. The CDR3 DNA is TGTGCCAGCATCGTACCGGACAGGGGTGATACTGAAGCTTTCTTT. Its protein is CASIVPDRGDTEAFF.